This record looks at one T cell receptor beta chain sequence and its context. This clonotype has a handful of counts. Its antigen is still unknown. Qualities for individual bases were not recorded, and no much larger clone is one base off. These data belong to a study of blood T cells in healthy people across ages (dated by TCRdb to about 2015). At the level of the whole study: In model experiments, template switching captured roughly one uniquely barcoded TCR beta cDNA molecule for every two T cells. Donors were grouped into four age groups: young (average approximately 16 years), middle-aged (about 40), aged (roughly 62) and long-lived (about 90). Using the same blood draw, the study looked at two additional independent replicas of 1 million unique cDNA reads for two donors, one aged 18 to 30 and the other aged 80 or older. The study measured age-related changes in TCR beta repertoire diversity using deep sequencing normalized with unique cDNA molecular identifiers.

The CDR3 numbers 16 residues from cysteine through phenylalanine. Only CDR3 DNA remains: 48 bases, in frame from the first base. The V and J ends are trimmed by 3 bases and 6 bases, leaving 15 bases between them. As encoded in the germline V gene, CDR1 is KGHSH while CDR2 is LQKENI. Overall results and qualifications from the work: Estimates of total diversity from one million sequenced T cells were regarded as lower bounds and underestimates. There was a strong correlation between observed TCR beta diversity and the percentage of naive T cells measured by flow cytometry. Because donor CMV infection status was unknown, age-related changes in expanded clonotypes were potentially confounded. As age increased, observed TCR beta diversity per million T cells dropped in a roughly linear way, and a significant reduction was already evident by age 40. Compared with the aged group, more naive CD4+ T cells, fewer expanded clones and increased TCR diversity were shown by the long-lived group, suggesting age selection. Since profiling was done on bulk unsorted PBMCs, naive and antigen-experienced compartments could not be conclusively compared.

Libraries were built with 5' RACE. Sequenced on an Illumina HiSeq 2500. A second PCR of roughly 6 to 11 cycles was performed with a sample-barcoded 5' primer and a J-beta primer mix. Each TCR beta cDNA molecule received a unique molecular identifier from a template-switch 5' adaptor carrying 12 random nucleotides. Each sample yielded at least 2.5 million CDR3-containing paired-end reads. All of the RNA was converted into first-strand cDNA using the Mint cDNA synthesis kit, with a TRBC-specific oligonucleotide serving as the primer. Following uracil-DNA glycosylase treatment, all cDNA underwent a first 18-cycle PCR with the universal primers M1SS and BC2_uni_R. In the authors' own workflow: For normalization, 1 million high-quality reads, each with a distinct molecular identifier, were randomly selected from each sample. Reads with shared molecular identifiers were discarded instead of being binned into consensus sequences. MiTCR, with a Q25 quality threshold and the strictest error-elimination algorithm, was used for CDR3 identification, clonotype clustering and error correction. A nonparametric unseen species model using Euler transformation provided a lower-bound estimate of total TCR beta diversity. TCRdb's own reprocessing of the public reads used fastp at Q25 and MiXCR and kept productive beta chains. Here each entry gathers all rows of one CDR3 protein and keeps the most common genes and DNA. TCRdb, not the authors, supplied the V and J calls. The sample data list more than 750,000 distinct CDR3 sequences, and roughly 28% of these were observed just once. The biggest ten clones account for about 10% of the sample.

Donors were 35 to 40 systemically healthy Caucasian individuals from Russia aged roughly 6 to 90 years. Each donor gave about 9.7 milliliters of peripheral blood, drawn into EDTA-treated Vacutainer tubes. Ficoll-Paque density-gradient centrifugation was used to isolate PBMCs, with at least 7 million per sample. Total RNA was extracted from PBMCs with Trizol reagent, with at least 5.5 micrograms obtained per sample. Naive CD45RAhigh/CD27high T cell percentages were measured by flow cytometry on a PBMC aliquot from every donor. The same data also contributed to another study, on T cells of mothers and their children. The second study also describes: The donors were nine systemically healthy Caucasian individuals, made up of three mothers and their six children. cDNA synthesis used all of the extracted RNA, with approximately 1.4 ug of RNA in each 15 ul reaction. In the second PCR, the M1S primer added sample barcodes and 2-4 random nucleotides. More than 8 million TCR beta CDR3 reads were obtained from each mother, and some 3.3 million reads were obtained from each child. Thymic selection similarly shapes TCR recombination output in related and unrelated pairs, with minor effect from inherited differences. Normalized repertoire overlap was always found to be slightly, but never significantly, higher in related mother-child pairs than in unrelated mother-child pairs. Persistent microchimeric T cell clones were not detected, at a sensitivity of approximately 98 clones per million clonotypes. In the study, deep NGS was used to compare the TCR beta repertoires of mothers and children, and features distinguishing related mother-child pairs from unrelated individuals were sought. The mean age was roughly 44 +/- 4 years for the mothers and about 10 +/- 4 years for the children. After adapters were ligated using NEBNext reagents, the libraries underwent 100+100 nt paired-end sequencing on an Illumina HiSeq 2000. To prevent cross-contamination, the mother and child libraries were prepared a month apart and were sequenced in separate runs. For each donor, between about 500,000 and 2,200,000 distinct TCR beta clonotypes were identified. Naive TCR beta clonotypes were estimated from low-frequency clonotypes matched to each donor's FACS-determined naive share, without sorting.

The sequence came from a woman aged 40 to 55 in good health. The sample was blood. The chain couples TRBV18 to TRBJ1-6; a confident D gene designation cannot be given. The DNA is TGTGCCAGCTCACCGGGGATACGGATGCTTAATTCACCCCTCCACTTT. It translates as CASSPGIRMLNSPLHF.